Shown below are 9 T cell receptor beta chains from a single sample sequenced in a study of cytomegalovirus exposure and HLA in healthy donors. Vbeta (60) and Jbeta (13) primers were used in the PCR. Profiling relied on immunoSEQ multiplex PCR, and the TCRdb table lists in-frame clones only, not all of them. This table holds roughly 180,000 clones, 85% found once. The specimen was PBMCs. Receptors were obtained from a boy aged 2 to 10 in good health and CMV-seronegative.

The chain uses TRBV14 and TRBJ1-2, with D possibly TRBD1 on 6 matching bases. Germline assignment: CDR1 SGHDN and CDR2 FVKESK. CDR3 length: 16 residues. Trimming pared 0 bases from V and 2 bases from J, leaving 13 bases between. CDR3 sequence reads: CASSQEGPGANYGYTF. The CDR3 DNA sequence: TGTGCCAGCAGCCAAGAGGGTCCAGGGGCGAACTATGGCTACACCTTC.

The chain combines TRBV10-3 with TRBJ1-2; 8 bases map to TRBD1. With V trimmed by 4 bases and J by 3 bases, 4 bases remained unmatched. CDR1 and CDR2 from the germline V gene are ENHRY and SYGVKD. This CDR3 contains 14 residues. DNA of the CDR3: TGTGCCATCAGTGTTTCAGGGGGCGACTATGGCTACACCTTC. It encodes CAISVSGGDYGYTF.

This clone was seen a few times. This chain uses TRBV7-9 with TRBJ2-1, with D possibly being TRBD2 (5 bases). The CDR3 runs to 14 residues. The V end lost 1 base, the J end lost 4 bases, and 8 bases lay between the germline ends. Germline V gene lookup returns CDR1 SEHNR and CDR2 FQNEAQ (reference sequence). The CDR3 nucleotides are TGTGCCAGCAGCTTAGTTTCGGGGTACAATGAGCAGTTCTTC. Translated: CASSLVSGYNEQFF.

V is TRBV6-6 and J is TRBJ2-3, with D perhaps matching TRBD1 (5 bases). The CDR3 is made up of 12 amino acids. V dropped 4 bases and J dropped 13 bases, with 15 bases sitting between them. Germline V CDR1 and CDR2: MNHNY, SVGAGI (reference sequence). The CDR3 here is CASSLPPEQEYF. CDR3 DNA sequence: TGTGCCAGCAGTTTGCCCCCTGAACAGGAGTATTTT.

This chain uses TRBV7-3 with TRBJ2-3; 10 bases agree with TRBD2. There are 15 residues in the CDR3. From germline, CDR1 is SGHTA and CDR2 FQGTGA. V dropped 2 bases and J dropped 11; count of bases not matched to a gene: 10. CDR3 nucleotides: TGTGCCAGCAGCTTAGGGGGACTAGCGTCGAGTCAGCAGTATTTT. This sequence encodes CASSLGGLASSQQYF.

This clone occurred a few times. The chain recombines TRBV6-1 with TRBJ2-5, with a weak D call TRBD2 (6 bases). Trimming took 10 bases from V and 5 from J, leaving 17 bases between them. The V gene's germline CDR1 is MNHNS and CDR2 SASEGT. The CDR3 is made up of 13 amino acids. The CDR3 DNA reads as TGTGCCACTTCGGGGGACCTTCGGGAGACCCAGTACTTC. This sequence encodes CATSGDLRETQYF.

The CDR3 spells CASTRAGANVLTF. CDR3 in DNA: TGTGCCAGCACCCGGGCTGGGGCCAACGTCCTGACTTTC. The rearrangement uses TRBV6-5 and TRBJ2-6; D gene unclear. Per germline, CDR1 MNHEY and CDR2 SVGAGI. V gave up 7 bases and J gave up 2 bases, with 6 bases separating them. CDR3 length: 13 amino acids.

The V gene is TRBV5-6, the J gene TRBJ1-2; D is perhaps TRBD1 (5 bases). Trimming removed 0 bases at V and 5 bases at J, with 14 bases between. There are 15 residues in the CDR3. Germline V gene sequence: CDR1 SGHDT, CDR2 YYEEEE. The CDR3 region has the DNA TGTGCCAGCAGCTTGGCTGGCAGGGAGGAGTATGGCTACACCTTC. It specifies CASSLAGREEYGYTF. Supplemented by reference TRBV5-6 and TRBJ1-2, the full variable domain reads DAGVTQSPTHLIKTRGQQVTLRCSPKSGHDTVSWYQQALGQGPQFIFQYYEEEERQRGNFPDRFSGHQFPNYSSELNVNALLLGDSALYLCASSLAGREEYGYTFGSGTRLTVV.

V is TRBV5-6 and J is TRBJ1-3; TRBD1 might be the D (6 bases). Trimming took off 2 bases at V and 4 bases at J, with 13 bases between the two ends. The CDR3 consists of 15 residues. Germline-derived CDR1 and CDR2 are SGHDT and YYEEEE. CDR3 DNA: TGTGCCAGCAGCTTCACAGGGAGTTACGGAAACACCATATATTTT. Protein product: CASSFTGSYGNTIYF.